This TCR beta chain appears in the sequencing data of a study of cytomegalovirus exposure and HLA in healthy donors. CDR3 size: 15 residues. The V gene lost 0 bases and the J gene lost 2 bases, with 9 bases spanning the gap. Germline lookup yields CDR1 SGDLS and CDR2 YYNGEE. The PCR used 60 Vbeta and 13 Jbeta primers. TCRdb keeps only in-frame clones here, not all; method: immunoSEQ multiplex PCR. Found here are 180,000 or so clones, 76% of them singletons; the top ten hold 1.5% to 2%. The material sequenced was PBMCs. The chain joins TRBV9 to TRBJ1-3; possibly TRBD1 for D (5 bases). The receptor comes from a man younger than 30 in good health and CMV-seronegative. The CDR3 nucleotides are TGTGCCAGCAGCGTAGTAGGGGTAGCTGGAAACACCATATATTTT. Translation gives CASSVVGVAGNTIYF.